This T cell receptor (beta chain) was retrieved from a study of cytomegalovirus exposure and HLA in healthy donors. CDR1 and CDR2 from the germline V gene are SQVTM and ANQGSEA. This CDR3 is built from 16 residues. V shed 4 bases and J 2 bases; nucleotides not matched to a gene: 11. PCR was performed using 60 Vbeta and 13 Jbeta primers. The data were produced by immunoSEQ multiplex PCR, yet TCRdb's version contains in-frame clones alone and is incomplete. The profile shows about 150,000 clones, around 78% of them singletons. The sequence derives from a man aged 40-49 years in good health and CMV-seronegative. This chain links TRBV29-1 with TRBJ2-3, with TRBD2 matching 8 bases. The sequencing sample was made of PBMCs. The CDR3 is CSVVPGLGQFTDTQYF. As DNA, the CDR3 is TGCAGCGTTGTTCCGGGACTAGGACAATTCACAGATACGCAGTATTTT.